This TCR beta chain derives from a study of regulatory T cells in long-lasting Graves disease. Study-level results: Under persistent disease, TRBV28, TRBJ1-2 and TRBJ2-5 were used preferentially.

This clonotype was seen ten or more times. Its antigen is unknown. With iRepertoire HTBI primers and Arm-PCR of CDR3 regions, TCR beta libraries were built. Each CDR3 protein gets one entry after TCRdb re-called the multiplex PCR reads with MiXCR. The sample shows some 280,000 distinct CDR3 sequences, roughly a fifth of them seen only once. Sample time point: persistent/refractory GD, antithyroid drugs over 5 years with positive TRAb. Scientists built the TCR library using RNA that was extracted from PBMCs. Trimming stripped 4 bases from V and 4 bases from J, with 16 bases between. The CDR3 length is 15 residues. The germline V gene has CDR1 MGHRA and CDR2 YSYEKL.

This rearrangement joins TRBV4-1 to TRBJ2-5, with D tentatively TRBD1 or TRBD2 (7 bases each). Sequencing used peripheral blood mononuclear cells (PBMCs), obtained when the disease was refractory, from a patient treated with antithyroid drugs. This clonotype was obtained from a female donor with Graves disease. In nucleotides, the CDR3 is TGCGCCAGCAGCCCTCAGGCCAGGGGGGGAGAGACCCAGTACTTC. Translating it yields CASSPQARGGETQYF.